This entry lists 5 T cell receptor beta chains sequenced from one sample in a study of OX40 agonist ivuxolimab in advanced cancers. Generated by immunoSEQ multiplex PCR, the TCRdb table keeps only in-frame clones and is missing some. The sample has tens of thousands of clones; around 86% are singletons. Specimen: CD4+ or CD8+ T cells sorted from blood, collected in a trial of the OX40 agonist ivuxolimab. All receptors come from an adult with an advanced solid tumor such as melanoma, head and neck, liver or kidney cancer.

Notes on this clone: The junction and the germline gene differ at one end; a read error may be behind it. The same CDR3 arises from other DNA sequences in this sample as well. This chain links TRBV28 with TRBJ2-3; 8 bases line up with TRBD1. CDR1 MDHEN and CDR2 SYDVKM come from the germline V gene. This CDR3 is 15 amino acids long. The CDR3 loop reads CASSYRGEGTDTQYF. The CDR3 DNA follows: TGTGCCAGCAGTTACAGGGGGGAAGGCACAGATACACAGTATTTT.

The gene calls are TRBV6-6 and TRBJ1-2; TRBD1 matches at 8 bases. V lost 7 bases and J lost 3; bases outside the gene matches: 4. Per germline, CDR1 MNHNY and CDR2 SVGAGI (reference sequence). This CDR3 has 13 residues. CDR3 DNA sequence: TGTGCCAGCACTCAGGGGGCTGACTATGGCTACACCTTC. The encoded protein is CASTQGADYGYTF.

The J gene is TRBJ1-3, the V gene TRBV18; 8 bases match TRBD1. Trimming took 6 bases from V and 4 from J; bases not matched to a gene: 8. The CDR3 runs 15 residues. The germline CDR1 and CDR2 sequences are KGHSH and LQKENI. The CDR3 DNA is TGTGCCAGCTCCCCCTACAGGGGGGCAGGAAACACCATATATTTT. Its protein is CASSPYRGAGNTIYF.

The CDR3 sequence: CASSVVSGGAFGEQFF. Written as DNA, the CDR3 is TGTGCCAGCAGCGTAGTTTCTGGGGGGGCTTTCGGTGAGCAGTTCTTC. This sequence joins TRBV9 and TRBJ2-1; TRBD2 is a possible D gene (7 bases). V was clipped by 0 bases and J by 9 bases, with 19 bases between them. Germline CDR1 and CDR2: SGDLS and YYNGEE. The CDR3 has 16 amino acids.

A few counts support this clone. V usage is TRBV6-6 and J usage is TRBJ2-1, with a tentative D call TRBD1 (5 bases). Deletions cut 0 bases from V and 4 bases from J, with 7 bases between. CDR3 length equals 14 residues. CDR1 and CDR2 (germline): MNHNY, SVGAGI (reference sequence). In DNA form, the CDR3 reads TGTGCCAGCAGTTACTCCAGGGTTTACAATGAGCAGTTCTTC. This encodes CASSYSRVYNEQFF.